This TCR beta chain was documented in a study of early T cells in non-severe SARS-CoV-2 infection. Unique molecular identifiers were added to individual cDNA molecules. TCRdb fed the 5' RACE reads into MiXCR, producing one record per CDR3 protein. The repertoire includes tens of thousands of distinct CDR3 sequences, around 10% of them detected once, and around 5.3% sits in the top ten. In this sample, this clonotype turned up many times. The TCR originated in an adult who was a healthcare worker with PCR-confirmed SARS-CoV-2 infection or an uninfected control (not recorded which). Sequenced here: whole blood, sampled at baseline.

In DNA form, the CDR3 reads TGTGCCAGCAGTTTTTTCCTCGATTCCTACAATGAGCAGTTCTTC. This sequence encodes CASSFFLDSYNEQFF. The rearrangement uses TRBV12-3 or TRBV12-4 and TRBJ2-1; D uncertain. With 3 bases removed from V and 1 base from J, the gap between germline ends came to 10 bases. The CDR3 has 15 residues.